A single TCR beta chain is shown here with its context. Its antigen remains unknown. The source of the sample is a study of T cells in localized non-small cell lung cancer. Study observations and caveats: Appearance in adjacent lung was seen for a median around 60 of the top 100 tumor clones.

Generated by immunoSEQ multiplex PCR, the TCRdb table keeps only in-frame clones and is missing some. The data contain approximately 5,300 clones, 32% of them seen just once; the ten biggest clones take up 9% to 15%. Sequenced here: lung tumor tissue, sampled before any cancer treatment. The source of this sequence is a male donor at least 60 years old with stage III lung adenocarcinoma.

The DNA of the CDR3 is TGTGCCAGCAGCCCGTCCTGGGGCTACGAGCAGTACTTC. Residues: CASSPSWGYEQYF. The rearrangement links TRBV14 to TRBJ2-7; no clear D. CDR1 SGHDN and CDR2 FVKESK come from the germline V gene. The length of the CDR3 is 13 residues. Trimming stripped 4 bases from V and 3 bases from J, with 10 bases between.